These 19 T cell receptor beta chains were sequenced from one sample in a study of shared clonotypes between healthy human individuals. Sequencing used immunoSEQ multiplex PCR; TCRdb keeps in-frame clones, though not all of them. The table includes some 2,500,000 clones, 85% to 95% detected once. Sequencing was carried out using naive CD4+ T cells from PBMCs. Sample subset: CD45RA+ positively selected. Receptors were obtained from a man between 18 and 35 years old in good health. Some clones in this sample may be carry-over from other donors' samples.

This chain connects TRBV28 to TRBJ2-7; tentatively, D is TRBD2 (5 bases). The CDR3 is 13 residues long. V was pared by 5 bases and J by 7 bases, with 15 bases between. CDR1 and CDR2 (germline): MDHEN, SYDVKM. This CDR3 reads CASSPLPRAEQYF. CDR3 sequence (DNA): TGTGCCAGCAGTCCCCTACCGCGGGCGGAGCAGTACTTC.

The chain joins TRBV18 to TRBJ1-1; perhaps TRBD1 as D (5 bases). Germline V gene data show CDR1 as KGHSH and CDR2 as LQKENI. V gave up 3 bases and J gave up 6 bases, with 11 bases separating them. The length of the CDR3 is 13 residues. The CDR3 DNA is TGTGCCAGCTCACCTAGCGGGGCTGCTGAAGCTTTCTTT. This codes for CASSPSGAAEAFF.

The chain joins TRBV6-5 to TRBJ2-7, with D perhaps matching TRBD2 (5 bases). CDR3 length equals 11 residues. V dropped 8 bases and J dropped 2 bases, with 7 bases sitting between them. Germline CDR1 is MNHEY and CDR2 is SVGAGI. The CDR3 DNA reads TGTGCCAGCTACGGGGCCTACGAGCAGTACTTC. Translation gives CASYGAYEQYF.

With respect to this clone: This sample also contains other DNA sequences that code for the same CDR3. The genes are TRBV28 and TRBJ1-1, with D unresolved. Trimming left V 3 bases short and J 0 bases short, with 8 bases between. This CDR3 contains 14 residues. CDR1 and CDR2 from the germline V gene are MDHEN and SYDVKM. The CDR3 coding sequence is TGTGCCAGCAGTTTTTGGGGTATGAACACTGAAGCTTTCTTT. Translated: CASSFWGMNTEAFF.

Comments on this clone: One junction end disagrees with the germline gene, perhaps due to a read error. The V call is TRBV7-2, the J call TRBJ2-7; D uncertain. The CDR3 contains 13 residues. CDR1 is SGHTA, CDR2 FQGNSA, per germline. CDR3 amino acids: CASSVQGSSEQYF. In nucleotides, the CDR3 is TGTGCCAGCAGCGTCCAAGGGTCCTCCGAGCAGTACTTC.

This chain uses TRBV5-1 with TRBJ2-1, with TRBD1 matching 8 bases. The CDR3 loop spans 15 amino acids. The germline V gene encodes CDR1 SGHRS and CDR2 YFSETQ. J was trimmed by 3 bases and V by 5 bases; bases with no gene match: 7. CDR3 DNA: TGCGCCAGCAGAAGGACAGGGTCCGGCTACAATGAGCAGTTCTTC. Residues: CASRRTGSGYNEQFF.

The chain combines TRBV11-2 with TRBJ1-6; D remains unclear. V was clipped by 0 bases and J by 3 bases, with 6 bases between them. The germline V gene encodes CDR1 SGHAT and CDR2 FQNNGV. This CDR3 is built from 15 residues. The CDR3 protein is CASSLEGNYNSPLHF. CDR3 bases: TGTGCCAGCAGCTTAGAGGGGAACTATAATTCACCCCTCCACTTT.

The CDR3 nucleotides read TGTGCCAGCAGCGTAGCTTCTGGACAGCCTGCTTTCTTT. Amino acid sequence: CASSVASGQPAFF. The chain employs TRBV9 and TRBJ1-1; possibly TRBD1 for D (6 bases). Germline-derived CDR1 and CDR2 are SGDLS and YYNGEE. The CDR3 is 13 amino acids. Trimming removed 0 bases from V and 11 bases from J, with 14 bases in between.

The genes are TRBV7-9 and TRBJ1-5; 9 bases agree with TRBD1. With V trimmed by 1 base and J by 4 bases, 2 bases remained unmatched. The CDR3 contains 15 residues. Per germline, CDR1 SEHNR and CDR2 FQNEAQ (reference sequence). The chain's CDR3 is CASSLGTGENQPQHF. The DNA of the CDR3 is TGTGCCAGCAGCTTAGGGACAGGGGAAAATCAGCCCCAGCATTTT.

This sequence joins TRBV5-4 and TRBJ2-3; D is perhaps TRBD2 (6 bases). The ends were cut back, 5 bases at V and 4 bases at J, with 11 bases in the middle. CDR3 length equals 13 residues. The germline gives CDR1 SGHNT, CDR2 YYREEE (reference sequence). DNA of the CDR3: TGTGCCAGCAGTCAGGAGGGAGCAGATACGCAGTATTTT. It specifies CASSQEGADTQYF.

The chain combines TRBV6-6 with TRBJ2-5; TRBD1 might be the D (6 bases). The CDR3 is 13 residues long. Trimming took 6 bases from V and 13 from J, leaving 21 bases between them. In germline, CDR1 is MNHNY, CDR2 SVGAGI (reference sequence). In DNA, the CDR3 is TGTGCCAGCAGCGAAAAGACAGGTCTGCCCTGGTACTTC. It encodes CASSEKTGLPWYF.

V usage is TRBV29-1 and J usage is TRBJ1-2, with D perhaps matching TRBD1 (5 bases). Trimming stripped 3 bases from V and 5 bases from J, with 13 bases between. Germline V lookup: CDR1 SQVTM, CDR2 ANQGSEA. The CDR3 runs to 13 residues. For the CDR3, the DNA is TGCAGCGTTGATGGGGCAGGGAGTTATGGCTACACCTTC. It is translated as CSVDGAGSYGYTF. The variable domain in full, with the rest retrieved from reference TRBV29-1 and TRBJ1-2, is SAVISQKPSRDICQRGTSLTIQCQVDSQVTMMFWYRQQPGQSLTLIATANQGSEATYESGFVIDKFPISRPNLTFSTLTVSNMSPEDSSIYLCSVDGAGSYGYTFGSGTRLTVV.

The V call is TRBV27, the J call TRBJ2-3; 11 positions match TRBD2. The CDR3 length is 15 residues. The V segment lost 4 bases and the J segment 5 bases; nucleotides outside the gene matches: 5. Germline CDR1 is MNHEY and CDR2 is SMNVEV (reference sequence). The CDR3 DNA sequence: TGTGCCAGCAGTTCCATAGCGGGAGGGAGAGATACGCAGTATTTT. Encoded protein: CASSSIAGGRDTQYF.

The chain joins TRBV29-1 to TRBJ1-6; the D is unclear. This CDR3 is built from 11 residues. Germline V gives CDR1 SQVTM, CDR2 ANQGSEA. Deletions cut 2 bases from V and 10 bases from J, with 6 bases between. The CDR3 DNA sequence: TGCAGCGTTGAAAAGCGCTCACCCCTCCACTTT. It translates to CSVEKRSPLHF.

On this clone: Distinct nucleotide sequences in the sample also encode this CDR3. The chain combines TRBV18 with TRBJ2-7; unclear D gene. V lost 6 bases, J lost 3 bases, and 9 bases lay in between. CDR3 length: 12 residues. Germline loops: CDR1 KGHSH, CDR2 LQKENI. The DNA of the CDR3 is TGTGCCAGCTCCCCTAATAGCTACGAGCAGTACTTC. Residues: CASSPNSYEQYF.

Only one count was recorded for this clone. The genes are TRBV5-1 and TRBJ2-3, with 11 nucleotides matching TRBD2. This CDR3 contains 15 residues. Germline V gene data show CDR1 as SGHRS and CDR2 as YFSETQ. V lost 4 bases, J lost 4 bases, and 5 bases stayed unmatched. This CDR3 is CASSTSGSFADTQYF. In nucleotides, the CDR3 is TGCGCCAGCAGCACTAGCGGGAGTTTCGCAGATACGCAGTATTTT.

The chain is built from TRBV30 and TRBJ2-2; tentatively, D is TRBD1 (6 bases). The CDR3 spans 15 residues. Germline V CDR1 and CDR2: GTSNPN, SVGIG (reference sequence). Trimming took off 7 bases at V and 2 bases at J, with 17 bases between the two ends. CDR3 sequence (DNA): TGTGCCTCCCACCCCGGACAGACTAACACCGGGGAGCTGTTTTTT. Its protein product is CASHPGQTNTGELFF. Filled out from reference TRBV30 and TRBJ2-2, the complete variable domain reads SQTIHQWPATLVQPVGSPLSLECTVEGTSNPNLYWYRQAAGRGLQLLFYSVGIGQISSEVPQNLSASRPQDRQFILSSKKLLLSDSGFYLCASHPGQTNTGELFFGEGSRLTVL.

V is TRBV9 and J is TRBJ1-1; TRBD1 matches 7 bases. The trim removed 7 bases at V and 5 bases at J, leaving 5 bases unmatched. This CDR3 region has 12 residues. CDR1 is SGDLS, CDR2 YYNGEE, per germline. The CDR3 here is CASGRQGTEAFF. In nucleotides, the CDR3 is TGTGCCAGCGGGCGACAGGGAACTGAAGCTTTCTTT.

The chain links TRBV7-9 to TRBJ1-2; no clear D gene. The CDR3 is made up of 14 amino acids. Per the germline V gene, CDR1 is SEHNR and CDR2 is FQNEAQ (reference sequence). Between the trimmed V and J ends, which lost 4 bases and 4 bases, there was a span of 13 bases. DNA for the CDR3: TGTGCCAGCAGCTCCTCCGGGAGAGGCTATGGCTACACCTTC. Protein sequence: CASSSSGRGYGYTF.